Shown below are 11 T cell receptor beta chains from a single sample sequenced in a study of blood T cell repertoires in COVID-19. Clones were read by immunoSEQ multiplex PCR, and TCRdb kept only the in-frame ones, dropping some. The sample has fewer than 400,000 clones, less than 85% seen once. Sequencing was carried out using PBMCs or T cells enriched from blood (not recorded which). These receptor sequences come from a woman in her twenties or thirties who had been exposed to COVID-19.

The chain is built from TRBV5-4 and TRBJ1-2, with D possibly being TRBD1 (6 bases). CDR1 and CDR2 (germline): SGHNT, YYREEE (reference sequence). The CDR3 runs to 14 residues. V shed 6 bases and J shed 6 bases, with 18 bases lying between them. The CDR3 spells CASIDSTGSDGYTF. CDR3 nucleotides: TGTGCCAGCATCGACTCGACAGGTTCGGATGGCTACACCTTC.

The chain has TRBV3-1 (or the pseudogene TRBV3-2) and TRBJ2-1, with D unclear. The germline V gene has CDR1 LGHDT and CDR2 YNNKEL (reference sequence). V was cut by 1 base and J by 10 bases, with 5 bases left in between. This CDR3 has 11 amino acids. The CDR3 region has the DNA TGTGCCAGCAGCCAAGTAGAGGAGCAGTTCTTC. Residues: CASSQVEEQFF.

The genes are TRBV5-4 and TRBJ2-2; 9 bases line up with TRBD2. Germline V gives CDR1 SGHNT, CDR2 YYREEE (reference sequence). The CDR3 is 15 residues long. V was clipped by 2 bases and J by 7 bases; unmatched bases: 6. CDR3 residues: CASSFLAGVVGELFF. The CDR3 DNA follows: TGTGCCAGCAGCTTTTTAGCGGGAGTAGTCGGGGAGCTGTTTTTT.

The chain recombines TRBV6-5 with TRBJ1-2, with D unclear. The CDR3 length is 14 residues. V was pared by 4 bases and J by 4 bases, with 13 bases between. Germline CDR1 MNHEY, CDR2 SVGAGI. The CDR3 nucleotides are TGTGCCAGCAGTTCACCTCAGGCTCCCTATGGCTACACCTTC. It specifies CASSSPQAPYGYTF.

The chain links TRBV7-6 to TRBJ1-5; D uncertain. The CDR3 is 15 amino acids. CDR1 is SGHVS and CDR2 is FNYEAQ in the germline V gene. The V end was cut by 5 bases, the J end by 1 base, with 12 bases between. CDR3 residues: CASSRGVESNQPQHF. CDR3 in DNA: TGTGCCAGCAGCCGCGGGGTTGAGAGCAATCAGCCCCAGCATTTT.

This rearrangement joins TRBV18 to TRBJ2-5; 7 bases align to TRBD1. V shed 2 bases and J 2 bases; nucleotides not matched to a gene: 5. The CDR3 has 15 residues. The germline gives CDR1 KGHSH, CDR2 LQKENI. Here the CDR3 reads CASSPWDSLQETQYF. The CDR3 region has the DNA TGTGCCAGCTCACCATGGGACAGCTTACAAGAGACCCAGTACTTC.

This clone showed up just a few times. The rearrangement uses TRBV12-3 or TRBV12-4 and TRBJ2-1; no clear D. The CDR3 length is 12 residues. Trimming shortened V by 3 bases and J by 9 bases, and 9 bases separated the two germline ends. The CDR3 bases are TGTGCCAGCAGTTTTCATCCGGGTGAGCAGTTCTTC. Translated: CASSFHPGEQFF.

V and J are TRBV7-2 and TRBJ1-6, with a tentative D call TRBD1 (6 bases). V lost 3 bases and J lost 8, with 20 bases in between. There are 17 residues in the CDR3. In germline, CDR1 is SGHTA, CDR2 FQGNSA. The CDR3 DNA follows: TGTGCCAGCAGCTTCCGAGTTCGACAGGACCGGGATTCACCCCTCCACTTT. It is translated as CASSFRVRQDRDSPLHF.

This clone has just a few counts. The V gene is TRBV28, the J gene TRBJ2-2; possible D gene TRBD1, 6 bases. V lost 6 bases and J 0 bases, leaving 17 bases between the germline ends. The CDR3 totals 17 residues. Germline-derived CDR1 and CDR2 are MDHEN and SYDVKM. CDR3 sequence reads: CASRPYLTGTNTGELFF. In nucleotides, the CDR3 is TGTGCCAGCAGGCCCTATCTAACAGGGACGAACACCGGGGAGCTGTTTTTT.

The J gene is TRBJ2-5, the V gene TRBV5-4; D is possibly TRBD2 (6 bases). CDR3 length equals 13 residues. Deletions cut 5 bases from V and 7 bases from J, with 15 bases between. Germline V gene data show CDR1 as SGHNT and CDR2 as YYREEE (reference sequence). CDR3 DNA: TGTGCCAGCAGGGCCGGGACTGGTGGGACCCAGTACTTC. It yields the protein CASRAGTGGTQYF.

The J gene is TRBJ2-7, the V gene TRBV11-2; TRBD1 matches 11 bases. The junction had 4 bases not matched to a gene; V was cut back by 3 bases and J by 0 bases. The CDR3 spans 16 residues. CDR1 and CDR2 (germline): SGHAT, FQNNGV. CDR3 amino acids: CASSFPGTGGSYEQYF. The CDR3 DNA follows: TGTGCCAGCAGCTTCCCCGGGACAGGGGGCTCCTACGAGCAGTACTTC. Complete variable domain (other parts from reference TRBV11-2 and TRBJ2-7): EAGVAQSPRYKIIEKRQSVAFWCNPISGHATLYWYQQILGQGPKLLIQFQNNGVVDDSQLPKDRFSAERLKGVDSTLKIQPAKLEDSAVYLCASSFPGTGGSYEQYFGPGTRLTVT.